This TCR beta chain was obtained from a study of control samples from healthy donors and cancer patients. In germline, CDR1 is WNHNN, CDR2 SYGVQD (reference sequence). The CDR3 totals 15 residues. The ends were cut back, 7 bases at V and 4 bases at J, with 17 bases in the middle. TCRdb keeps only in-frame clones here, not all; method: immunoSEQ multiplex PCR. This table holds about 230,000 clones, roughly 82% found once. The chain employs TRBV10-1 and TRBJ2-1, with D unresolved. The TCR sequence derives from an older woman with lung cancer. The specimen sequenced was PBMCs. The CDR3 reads CASIVRLGEYNEQFF. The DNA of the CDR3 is TGCGCCAGCATCGTTAGACTCGGCGAATACAATGAGCAGTTCTTC.